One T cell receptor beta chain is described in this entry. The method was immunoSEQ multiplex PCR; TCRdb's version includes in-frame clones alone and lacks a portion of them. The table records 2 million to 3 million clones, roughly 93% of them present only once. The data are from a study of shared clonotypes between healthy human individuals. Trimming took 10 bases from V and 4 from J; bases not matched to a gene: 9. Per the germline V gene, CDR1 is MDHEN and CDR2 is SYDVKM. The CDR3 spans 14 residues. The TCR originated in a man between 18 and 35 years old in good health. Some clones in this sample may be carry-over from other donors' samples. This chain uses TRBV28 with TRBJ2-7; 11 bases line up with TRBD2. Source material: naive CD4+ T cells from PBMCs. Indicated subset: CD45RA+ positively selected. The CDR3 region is CAIETGTSGYEQYF. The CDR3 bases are TGTGCCATCGAGACCGGGACTAGCGGATACGAGCAGTACTTC.